The rows below give T cell receptor beta chains drawn from one sample of a study of molecular identifiers for immune sequencing clone quantification. One entry per CDR3 protein, called by TCRdb with MiXCR from the PCR reads. Of 400,000 to 600,000 distinct CDR3 sequences listed, roughly 23% are singletons. The specimen was naive CD8+ T cells from blood, with Jurkat cell RNA spiked in. The receptors were gathered from a human donor in good health. Some libraries in this study had Jurkat cell RNA spiked in. Each CDR3 is given with its conserved first and last residue. A D gene is named only where the DNA matches it firmly. Size values are once, few and many counts, or a class for expanded clones, and some rows have none.

size: .
D: .
J: TRBJ1-3
V: TRBV28
CDR3: CASSSDINSAGNTIYF
DNA: TGTGCCAGCAGTTCCGACATCAATTCTGCTGGAAACACCATATATTTT

size: few
D: .
J: TRBJ2-1
V: TRBV3-1
CDR3: CASSVQRSSYNEQFF
DNA: TGTGCCAGCAGCGTTCAGCGGAGCTCCTACAATGAGCAGTTCTTC

size: .
D: .
J: TRBJ2-3
V: TRBV2
CDR3: CTRKEASGTDTQYF
DNA: TGTACCAGAAAGGAGGCTAGCGGCACAGATACGCAGTATTTT

size: .
D: .
J: TRBJ2-1
V: TRBV5-4
CDR3: CASSLSIGSYNEQFF
DNA: TGTGCCAGCAGCTTGAGCATAGGCAGCTACAATGAGCAGTTCTTC

size: many
D: TRBD1
J: TRBJ2-7
V: TRBV27
CDR3: CASSLWTTGATEQYF
DNA: TGTGCCAGCAGTTTATGGACGACAGGGGCGACCGAGCAGTACTTC

size: few
D: .
J: TRBJ1-5
V: TRBV12-3/TRBV12-4
CDR3: CASSSQHSNQPQHF
DNA: TGTGCCAGCAGTTCCCAACATAGCAATCAGCCCCAGCATTTT

size: .
D: TRBD1
J: TRBJ1-2
V: TRBV7-9
CDR3: CASSVGQGVLYGYTF
DNA: TGTGCCAGCAGCGTGGGACAGGGGGTCCTCTATGGCTACACCTTC

size: .
D: TRBD2
J: TRBJ2-5
V: TRBV9
CDR3: CASSVAGGLETQYF
DNA: TGTGCCAGCAGCGTAGCGGGGGGGCTGGAGACCCAGTACTTC

size: .
D: .
J: TRBJ2-5
V: TRBV14
CDR3: CASSQVSGVRPLQETQYF
DNA: TGTGCCAGCAGCCAAGTATCCGGGGTAAGACCTCTCCAAGAGACCCAGTACTTC

size: few
D: .
J: TRBJ2-1
V: TRBV7-9
CDR3: CASSPDGGHEQFF
DNA: TGTGCCAGCAGCCCCGATGGGGGGCATGAGCAGTTCTTC

size: many
D: .
J: TRBJ2-5
V: TRBV11-2
CDR3: CASLPEGFEETQYF
DNA: TGTGCCAGCCTTCCCGAGGGGTTCGAAGAGACCCAGTACTTC

size: many
D: .
J: TRBJ2-6
V: TRBV5-4
CDR3: CASKDSGANVLTF
DNA: TGTGCCAGCAAGGACTCTGGGGCCAACGTCCTGACTTTC

size: .
D: .
J: TRBJ1-1
V: TRBV5-6
CDR3: CASSLAVTGALRGAFF
DNA: TGTGCCAGCAGCTTGGCGGTTACGGGGGCCTTGCGTGGTGCTTTCTTT

size: many
D: .
J: TRBJ2-3
V: TRBV28
CDR3: CASSPVTGSTDTQYF
DNA: TGTGCCAGCAGTCCTGTGACAGGATCCACAGATACGCAGTATTTT

size: few
D: TRBD2
J: TRBJ2-7
V: TRBV20-1
CDR3: CSAKLAGTPHEQYF
DNA: TGCAGTGCTAAACTAGCGGGGACACCCCACGAGCAGTACTTC

size: .
D: .
J: TRBJ2-7
V: TRBV7-2
CDR3: CASSLVKGEQGAYEQYF
DNA: TGTGCCAGCAGCTTAGTAAAGGGGGAGCAGGGAGCCTACGAGCAGTACTTC

size: many
D: TRBD2
J: TRBJ2-3
V: TRBV5-6
CDR3: CASTAGGLADTQYF
DNA: TGTGCCAGCACCGCGGGGGGCCTGGCAGATACGCAGTATTTT

size: many
D: .
J: TRBJ2-7
V: TRBV28
CDR3: CASSLGAGRYLEYYEQYF
DNA: TGTGCCAGCAGTTTAGGAGCAGGTCGGTACTTGGAGTACTACGAGCAGTACTTC

size: .
D: TRBD2
J: TRBJ2-7
V: TRBV4-1
CDR3: CASSQTPLLAGSPYEQYF
DNA: TGCGCCAGCAGCCAAACACCCCTATTAGCGGGGAGCCCTTACGAGCAGTACTTC

size: many
D: .
J: TRBJ2-5
V: TRBV25-1
CDR3: CASNRGSDQETQYF
DNA: TGTGCCAGCAATCGTGGGTCGGACCAAGAGACCCAGTACTTC

size: many
D: .
J: TRBJ2-7
V: TRBV7-9
CDR3: CASSPNPGDVGYEQYF
DNA: TGTGCCAGCAGCCCGAACCCCGGGGACGTGGGCTACGAGCAGTACTTC

size: many
D: .
J: TRBJ2-5
V: TRBV7-2
CDR3: CASSLAPGLTETQYF
DNA: TGTGCCAGCAGCTTAGCGCCTGGGTTAACAGAGACCCAGTACTTC

size: .
D: .
J: TRBJ2-7
V: TRBV27
CDR3: CASSLRGARTYEQYF
DNA: TGTGCCAGCAGTTTAAGGGGGGCCAGAACCTACGAGCAGTACTTC

size: many
D: .
J: TRBJ2-2
V: TRBV12-3/TRBV12-4
CDR3: CASSLLGQGLTGELFF
DNA: TGTGCCAGCAGTTTATTGGGGCAGGGGCTGACCGGGGAGCTGTTTTTT

size: many
D: .
J: TRBJ2-7
V: TRBV5-4
CDR3: CASSLAGTTYEQYF
DNA: TGTGCCAGCAGCTTGGCCGGGACAACCTACGAGCAGTACTTC

size: .
D: .
J: TRBJ2-7
V: TRBV5-6
CDR3: CASSLEPTEQYF
DNA: TGTGCCAGCAGCTTAGAGCCCACCGAGCAGTACTTC

size: few
D: .
J: TRBJ2-2
V: TRBV20-1
CDR3: CSTRTPKFANTGELFF
DNA: TGCAGCACTAGGACACCTAAGTTCGCGAACACCGGGGAGCTGTTTTTT

size: .
D: .
J: TRBJ1-4
V: TRBV4-1
CDR3: CASSQTENEKLFF
DNA: TGCGCCAGCAGCCAAACAGAAAATGAAAAACTGTTTTTT

size: many
D: TRBD1
J: TRBJ2-7
V: TRBV29-1
CDR3: CSVDPTGTGGIYEQYF
DNA: TGCAGCGTTGACCCAACCGGGACAGGGGGCATCTACGAGCAGTACTTC

size: many
D: .
J: TRBJ2-7
V: TRBV4-1
CDR3: CASSQTTGSYEQYF
DNA: TGCGCCAGCAGCCAAACAACAGGGTCCTACGAGCAGTACTTC

size: few
D: .
J: TRBJ2-1
V: TRBV11-2
CDR3: CASSLDSVYSNEQFF
DNA: TGTGCCAGCAGCTTAGATAGTGTTTATAGCAATGAGCAGTTCTTC

size: few
D: .
J: TRBJ1-3
V: TRBV4-3
CDR3: CASSQENSPPGNTIYF
DNA: TGCGCCAGCAGCCAAGAAAACAGTCCTCCTGGAAACACCATATATTTT

size: many
D: TRBD2
J: TRBJ2-7
V: TRBV6-2/TRBV6-3
CDR3: CASSYYAGGPNEQYF
DNA: TGTGCCAGCAGTTACTATGCGGGAGGGCCGAACGAGCAGTACTTC

size: .
D: .
J: TRBJ2-7
V: TRBV21-1
CDR3: CASSKDQTPYEQYF
DNA: TGTGCCAGCAGCAAAGACCAGACTCCTTACGAGCAGTACTTC

size: few
D: TRBD2
J: TRBJ2-3
V: TRBV18
CDR3: CASSPDGLAGVDTQYF
DNA: TGTGCCAGCTCACCCGACGGACTAGCGGGAGTAGATACGCAGTATTTT

size: .
D: TRBD2
J: TRBJ2-4
V: TRBV4-3
CDR3: CASSQDTSEGKNIQYF
DNA: TGCGCCAGCAGCCAAGATACTAGCGAAGGCAAAAACATTCAGTACTTC

size: few
D: .
J: TRBJ2-7
V: TRBV14
CDR3: CASSHPDTFYEQYF
DNA: TGTGCCAGCAGCCACCCCGACACCTTCTACGAGCAGTACTTC

size: few
D: .
J: TRBJ1-1
V: TRBV9
CDR3: CASSVQGNMNTEAFF
DNA: TGTGCCAGCAGCGTCCAGGGAAACATGAACACTGAAGCTTTCTTT

size: few
D: .
J: TRBJ1-6
V: TRBV12-3/TRBV12-4
CDR3: CASSSSQTGNSPLHF
DNA: TGTGCCAGCAGTTCCTCCCAGACCGGGAATTCACCCCTCCACTTT

size: few
D: TRBD2
J: TRBJ2-3
V: TRBV4-3
CDR3: CASSQDLAGGLYTQYF
DNA: TGCGCCAGCAGCCAAGACTTAGCGGGAGGGCTTTATACGCAGTATTTT

size: .
D: TRBD1
J: TRBJ1-5
V: TRBV4-1
CDR3: CASSPRTGSSNQPQHF
DNA: TGCGCCAGCAGCCCCCGGACAGGGAGTAGCAATCAGCCCCAGCATTTT

size: many
D: .
J: TRBJ2-5
V: TRBV30
CDR3: CAWSPEGRTQYF
DNA: TGTGCCTGGAGTCCGGAAGGAAGAACCCAGTACTTC

size: many
D: .
J: TRBJ2-3
V: TRBV6-2/TRBV6-3
CDR3: CASTQGGFADTQYF
DNA: TGTGCCAGCACCCAAGGAGGGTTCGCAGATACGCAGTATTTT

size: few
D: .
J: TRBJ1-2
V: TRBV5-4
CDR3: CASSLVGVIDGYTF
DNA: TGTGCCAGCAGCTTGGTGGGGGTAATTGATGGCTACACCTTC

size: .
D: .
J: TRBJ2-7
V: TRBV29-1
CDR3: CSVGGGGSYEQYF
DNA: TGCAGCGTTGGTGGAGGTGGCTCCTACGAGCAGTACTTC

size: .
D: .
J: TRBJ1-2
V: TRBV3-1
CDR3: CASSQVGPGRGYTF
DNA: TGTGCCAGCAGCCAAGTCGGACCGGGTCGGGGCTACACCTTC

size: once
D: .
J: TRBJ1-6
V: TRBV20-1
CDR3: CSARDPGQIYNSPLHF
DNA: TGCAGTGCTAGAGATCCGGGGCAGATCTATAATTCACCCCTCCACTTT

size: .
D: .
J: TRBJ2-2
V: TRBV28
CDR3: CASSFYGELFF
DNA: TGTGCCAGCAGTTTTTACGGGGAGCTGTTTTTT

size: .
D: .
J: TRBJ1-4
V: TRBV6-2/TRBV6-3
CDR3: CASSYSNEHQNEKLFF
DNA: TGTGCCAGCAGTTACTCGAACGAACACCAGAATGAAAAACTGTTTTTT

size: many
D: TRBD2
J: TRBJ2-7
V: TRBV6-5
CDR3: CASSYSGLAGYEQYF
DNA: TGTGCCAGCAGTTACTCGGGACTAGCCGGGTACGAGCAGTACTTC

size: few
D: TRBD2
J: TRBJ2-7
V: TRBV28
CDR3: CASSLGLAGENEQYF
DNA: TGTGCCAGCAGTCTCGGACTAGCGGGAGAGAACGAGCAGTACTTC

size: few
D: .
J: TRBJ2-5
V: TRBV19
CDR3: CASSIVRGRQETQYF
DNA: TGTGCCAGTAGTATAGTTCGGGGACGGCAAGAGACCCAGTACTTC

size: .
D: .
J: TRBJ1-4
V: TRBV7-9
CDR3: CASSRSVDAVSEKLFF
DNA: TGTGCCAGCAGTCGTTCGGTGGACGCTGTCTCGGAAAAACTGTTTTTT

size: many
D: TRBD1
J: TRBJ2-5
V: TRBV7-6
CDR3: CASSWAPGQSPETQYF
DNA: TGTGCCAGCAGCTGGGCCCCGGGACAGTCCCCAGAGACCCAGTACTTC

size: .
D: .
J: TRBJ2-7
V: TRBV2
CDR3: CASSAEGRAYEQYF
DNA: TGTGCCAGCAGTGCTGAGGGGCGGGCCTACGAGCAGTACTTC

size: .
D: TRBD2
J: TRBJ2-3
V: TRBV29-1
CDR3: CSVEDGVAGERDTQYF
DNA: TGCAGCGTTGAAGACGGGGTGGCGGGAGAGAGAGATACGCAGTATTTT

size: .
D: .
J: TRBJ1-1
V: TRBV12-3/TRBV12-4
CDR3: CASREPGNTEAFF
DNA: TGTGCCAGCAGAGAACCCGGGAACACTGAAGCTTTCTTT

size: few
D: TRBD1
J: TRBJ2-7
V: TRBV7-9
CDR3: CASSVRDRGLDEQYF
DNA: TGTGCCAGCAGCGTCCGGGACAGGGGGCTCGACGAGCAGTACTTC